This T cell receptor (beta chain) was recovered during a study of CD8+CD57+ T cells in acquired aplastic anemia. General study results and limits: Common to patients and controls were 25 to 30 CD8+ CDR3 sequences.

Genomic DNA provided the template from which TCR beta VDJ and CDR3 profiles were obtained. TCRdb recomputed calls from the reads with MiXCR, one row per CDR3 protein. This sample has about 120,000 distinct CDR3 sequences; under 60% occur once, and the top ten carry around 27%. Sequencing involved patients with CD8+CD57+ cell expansion previously shown by flow cytometry. All patients were therapy-naive when blood was sampled. The J segment lost 8 bases and the V segment lost 4 bases, leaving 5 bases of the junction unmatched. In germline, CDR1 is SEHNR, CDR2 FQNEAQ (reference sequence). The CDR3 covers 13 residues. This clonotype was picked up one time. Its antigen remains unidentified.

J is TRBJ1-2 and V is TRBV7-9; 9 positions agree with TRBD1. The clonotype comes from a human donor with aplastic anemia. The sequencing sample was made of sorted CD4+, CD8+, or CD8+CD57+ T cells (not recorded which) from PBMCs. Here the CDR3 reads CASSSGQGGGYTF. The CDR3 coding sequence is TGTGCCAGCAGCTCGGGACAGGGCGGGGGCTACACCTTC.